The following is a T cell receptor beta chain sequence with its context. Its specificity is unknown. The CDR3 contains 21 residues. Germline V gives CDR1 LGHNT, CDR2 FRNRAP. The V and J ends lost 0 bases and 2 bases respectively, with 28 bases between them. TCRdb's table, derived via immunoSEQ multiplex PCR, lists solely in-frame clones and lacks some. The repertoire holds 110,000 or so clones, with about 84% as singletons. This specimen comes from a study of cytomegalovirus exposure and HLA in healthy donors. Study findings and constraints: The tendency of first-cohort TCR clusters to co-occur in the 90 to 150 validation repertoires emerged from a later analysis. The study flagged fewer than 200 TCR beta chains as cytomegalovirus-associated. A few CMV-associated chains proved CMV antigen-specific in vitro.

The TCR comes from a man younger than 35 in good health and CMV-seronegative. The material sequenced was PBMCs. V and J are TRBV12-5 and TRBJ2-5; D is perhaps TRBD1 (7 bases). CDR3 nucleotide sequence: TGTGCTAGTGGTTTGGTACGAATGACAGGGAGAACTAGCCCGGATCAAGAGACCCAGTACTTC. This translates into CASGLVRMTGRTSPDQETQYF.